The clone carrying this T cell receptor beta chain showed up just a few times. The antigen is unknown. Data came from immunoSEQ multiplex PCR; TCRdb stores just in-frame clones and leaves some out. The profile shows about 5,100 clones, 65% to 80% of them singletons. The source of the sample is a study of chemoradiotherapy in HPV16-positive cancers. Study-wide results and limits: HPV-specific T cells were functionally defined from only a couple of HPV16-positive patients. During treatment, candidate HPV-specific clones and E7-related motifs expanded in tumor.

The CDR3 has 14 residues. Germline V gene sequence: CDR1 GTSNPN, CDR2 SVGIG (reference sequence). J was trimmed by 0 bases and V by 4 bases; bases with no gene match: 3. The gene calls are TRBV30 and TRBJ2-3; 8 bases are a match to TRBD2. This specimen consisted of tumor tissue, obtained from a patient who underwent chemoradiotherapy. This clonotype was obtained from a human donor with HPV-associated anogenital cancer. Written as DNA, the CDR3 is TGTGCCTGGAAACTAGCGGTTAGCACAGATACGCAGTATTTT. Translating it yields CAWKLAVSTDTQYF.